A single sample is the source of the 27 T cell receptor beta chains below, sequenced in a study of technical replicates of blood from a handful of donors (dated by TCRdb to about 2017). Library construction relied on the immunoSEQ multiplex PCR assay. The immuneACCESS repertoire file appears here via TCRdb, limited to in-frame rearrangements. These files lack a portion of the clones; in checked studies, under half of the deficit traces to unresolved V genes, and the cause of the others is not known. The sample table records about 98,000 clones; about 94% of these occur just once. The ten largest clones capture over 0.2% of the sample. The sample was T cells isolated from PBMCs. These receptors all stem from a human donor in good health.

This rearrangement joins TRBV28 to TRBJ2-5; 9 bases align to TRBD1. V dropped 2 bases and J dropped 7; count of bases not matched to a gene: 5. The CDR3 runs to 14 residues. The germline CDR1 and CDR2 sequences are MDHEN and SYDVKM. In nucleotides, the CDR3 is TGTGCCAGCAGTTTAGGACAGGGGCCGGGGACCCAGTACTTC. It translates to CASSLGQGPGTQYF.

This clone appeared a single time. The chain is built from TRBV30 and TRBJ2-3, with 7 bases that match TRBD2. This CDR3 is 13 amino acids long. Germline CDR1 is GTSNPN and CDR2 is SVGIG (reference sequence). V dropped 8 bases and J dropped 1; count of bases not matched to a gene: 6. CDR3 amino acids: CAAERGGTDTQYF. Written as DNA, the CDR3 is TGTGCCGCGGAGCGGGGAGGCACAGATACGCAGTATTTT.

The rearrangement links TRBV5-1 to TRBJ1-1; no firm D call. CDR3 length: 16 amino acids. The germline CDR1 and CDR2 sequences are SGHRS and YFSETQ. Trimming removed 1 base at V and 7 bases at J, with 20 bases between. The CDR3 DNA sequence: TGCGCCAGCAGCTTGTTTGGAGATTTCATCTCCGGTGAAGCTTTCTTT. This encodes CASSLFGDFISGEAFF.

V and J are TRBV2 and TRBJ2-2; TRBD2 agrees at 8 bases. V shed 6 bases and J 7 bases; nucleotides not matched to a gene: 7. This CDR3 spans 14 amino acids. Germline V gene lookup returns CDR1 SNHLY and CDR2 FYNNEI. CDR3 nucleotides: TGTGCCAGCAGCTCAGCGGGAGTGAGCGGGGAGCTGTTTTTT. Protein product: CASSSAGVSGELFF.

V gene TRBV11-3 combines with J gene TRBJ2-7, with 7 bases identical to TRBD1. J was trimmed by 5 bases and V by 5 bases; bases with no gene match: 9. This CDR3 is built from 14 residues. Germline V gene lookup returns CDR1 SGHNT and CDR2 YENEEA. This CDR3 reads CASSKTGAYHEQYF. The CDR3, as DNA: TGTGCCAGCAGCAAAACAGGGGCATACCACGAGCAGTACTTC.

This clone was observed once. The gene calls are TRBV7-9 and TRBJ2-3; TRBD2 matches 7 bases. This CDR3 is 15 amino acids long. Germline CDR1 reads SEHNR; CDR2 reads FQNEAQ (reference sequence). V shed 1 base, J shed 3 bases, and the junction held 4 bases outside the gene matches. CDR3 sequence: CASSLEGGRTDTQYF. CDR3 sequence (DNA): TGTGCCAGCAGCTTAGAGGGAGGGAGGACAGATACGCAGTATTTT.

This clone was observed a handful of times. The gene calls are TRBV14 and TRBJ1-1; TRBD1 is a possible D gene (5 bases). The CDR3 sequence is 15 residues long. The germline V gene encodes CDR1 SGHDN and CDR2 FVKESK. With 3 bases removed from V and 0 bases from J, the gap between germline ends came to 11 bases. CDR3 sequence: CASSQRQPVNTEAFF. CDR3 coding DNA: TGTGCCAGCAGCCAGCGACAGCCGGTGAACACTGAAGCTTTCTTT.

The chain carries TRBV11-3 and TRBJ2-7, with D possibly matching TRBD2 (7 bases). Trimming removed 5 bases at V and 1 base at J, with 12 bases between. The CDR3 sequence is 14 residues long. Germline CDR1 and CDR2: SGHNT and YENEEA. The DNA for the CDR3 is TGTGCCAGCAGCCCAAGGGGGGGTTCCTACGAGCAGTACTTC. The encoded protein is CASSPRGGSYEQYF.

The rearrangement uses TRBV4-1 and TRBJ2-5; TRBD1 agrees at 9 bases. This CDR3 region has 17 residues. Germline V gene lookup returns CDR1 MGHRA and CDR2 YSYEKL. V lost 4 bases to trimming and J lost 2 bases; unmatched junction nucleotides: 11. CDR3 sequence: CASSPGRTGDPQETQYF. CDR3 in DNA: TGCGCCAGCAGCCCTGGGAGGACAGGGGATCCACAAGAGACCCAGTACTTC.

The chain links TRBV2 to TRBJ2-3, with unresolved D. Germline V gives CDR1 SNHLY, CDR2 FYNNEI. This CDR3 spans 15 amino acids. Trimming left V 4 bases short and J 2 bases short, with 13 bases between. CDR3 nucleotides: TGTGCCAGCAGTGTCGACATGGTTTACACAGATACGCAGTATTTT. This gives the protein CASSVDMVYTDTQYF.

This rearrangement joins TRBV4-1 to TRBJ2-5; TRBD2 matches 14 bases. The CDR3 contains 17 residues. Germline V gene data show CDR1 as MGHRA and CDR2 as YSYEKL. With V trimmed by 7 bases and J by 9 bases, 16 bases remained unmatched. The CDR3 bases are TGCGCCAGCACATCAGGACTAGCGGGAGGTCTCGGTATCGCCCAGTACTTC. Translation: CASTSGLAGGLGIAQYF.

The chain recombines TRBV10-2 with TRBJ2-3; 12 nucleotides agree with TRBD1. CDR3 length equals 19 residues. V lost 3 bases to trimming and J lost 2 bases; unmatched junction nucleotides: 12. The germline V gene encodes CDR1 WSHSY and CDR2 SAAADI. CDR3 sequence reads: CASSDLGQGARRFTDTQYF. As DNA, the CDR3 is TGCGCCAGCAGTGATTTGGGACAGGGGGCGCGACGTTTCACAGATACGCAGTATTTT.

V is TRBV4-1 and J is TRBJ2-1, with D unresolved. Germline CDR1 MGHRA, CDR2 YSYEKL. This CDR3 is 11 amino acids long. V was cut by 4 bases and J by 7 bases, with 5 bases left in between. The CDR3 protein is CASSPANEQFF. The CDR3 DNA reads as TGCGCCAGCAGCCCAGCGAATGAGCAGTTCTTC.

This clone has only a few counts. The chain links TRBV12-5 to TRBJ2-2; D might be TRBD1 (6 bases). With 0 bases removed from V and 1 base from J, the gap between germline ends came to 12 bases. This CDR3 has 17 amino acids. CDR1 and CDR2 (germline): LGHNT, FRNRAP. CDR3 sequence (DNA): TGTGCTAGTGGTTTGGTACCCTCAGGGGAGAACACCGGGGAGCTGTTTTTT. Amino acid sequence: CASGLVPSGENTGELFF.

The gene calls are TRBV5-4 and TRBJ2-7; the match to TRBD1 covers 7 bases. The CDR3 is 16 amino acids. Trimming removed 5 bases from V and 5 bases from J; junction bases left unmatched: 16. The germline V gene has CDR1 SGHNT and CDR2 YYREEE (reference sequence). CDR3 protein: CASRLSSGTAPHEQYF. The DNA of the CDR3 is TGTGCCAGCAGGCTTTCTTCCGGGACAGCGCCCCACGAGCAGTACTTC.

This clone was counted a single time. The V and J genes are TRBV19 and TRBJ1-1; maybe TRBD1 (6 bases). Trimming took off 4 bases at V and 1 base at J, with 7 bases between the two ends. Germline V gene lookup returns CDR1 LNHDA and CDR2 SQIVND (reference sequence). This CDR3 region has 13 residues. The CDR3, as DNA: TGTGCCAGTAGTAGGGGGCGGAACACTGAAGCTTTCTTT. It encodes CASSRGRNTEAFF. Combining the CDR3 with reference TRBV19 and TRBJ1-1 gives the whole variable domain DGGITQSPKYLFRKEGQNVTLSCEQNLNHDAMYWYRQDPGQGLRLIYYSQIVNDFQKGDIAEGYSVSREKKESFPLTVTSAQKNPTAFYLCASSRGRNTEAFFGQGTRLTVV.

J is TRBJ2-7 and V is TRBV9, with 9 positions matching TRBD2. V lost 0 bases, J lost 6 bases, and 4 bases stayed unmatched. Looked up from germline, CDR1 is SGDLS and CDR2 is YYNGEE. The CDR3 has 14 residues. CDR3 DNA: TGTGCCAGCAGCGTAGGGACTAGCGTAAGCGAGCAGTACTTC. This codes for CASSVGTSVSEQYF. The variable domain in full, completed from reference TRBV9 and TRBJ2-7, reads DSGVTQTPKHLITATGQRVTLRCSPRSGDLSVYWYQQSLDQGLQFLIQYYNGEERAKGNILERFSAQQFPDLHSELNLSSLELGDSALYFCASSVGTSVSEQYFGPGTRLTVT.

The gene calls are TRBV2 and TRBJ1-4; TRBD1 is a possible D gene (5 bases). Germline CDR1 is SNHLY and CDR2 is FYNNEI. The CDR3 has 18 residues. Trimming stripped 2 bases from V and 2 bases from J, with 18 bases between. The CDR3 DNA reads TGTGCCAGCAGTGAACGGACACTCCTCCTCGGGACTAATGAAAAACTGTTTTTT. Amino acid sequence: CASSERTLLLGTNEKLFF.

This clone was counted a single time. The chain employs TRBV20-1 and TRBJ1-4; TRBD1 agrees at 9 bases. The junction had 5 bases not matched to a gene; V was cut back by 4 bases and J by 14 bases. This CDR3 comprises 11 residues. Germline V lookup: CDR1 DFQATT, CDR2 SNEGSKA (reference sequence). The CDR3 DNA reads TGCAGTGCTACAGGGACAGGGTGGCTGTTTTTT. Residues: CSATGTGWLFF.

The CDR3 bases are TGCGCCAGCAGCTCCAAACCGATAAGCGGGGATACCTACGAGCAGTACTTC. Translation: CASSSKPISGDTYEQYF. The chain joins TRBV5-1 to TRBJ2-7; TRBD2 aligns across 7 bases. Germline V CDR1 and CDR2: SGHRS, YFSETQ. V lost 3 bases and J lost 2; bases outside the gene matches: 14. The CDR3 has 17 residues.

This rearrangement joins TRBV2 to TRBJ2-1; 11 nucleotides align to TRBD2. CDR1 and CDR2 (germline): SNHLY, FYNNEI. V gave up 7 bases and J gave up 7 bases; unmatched junction bases: 9. The CDR3 sequence is 15 residues long. The CDR3 nucleotides read TGTGCCAGCACCCTATTTAGCGGGGGGGAAAATGAGCAGTTCTTC. Its protein is CASTLFSGGENEQFF.

The chain links TRBV7-2 to TRBJ2-7, with a tentative D call TRBD2 (5 bases). CDR1 is SGHTA, CDR2 FQGNSA, per germline. The ends were cut back, 1 base at V and 4 bases at J, with 11 bases in the middle. This CDR3 is built from 14 residues. The CDR3 bases are TGTGCCAGCAGCTTAGGGGGAGACTCGTACGAGCAGTACTTC. Its protein product is CASSLGGDSYEQYF.

The chain has TRBV11-3 and TRBJ1-1; maybe TRBD1 (5 bases). V lost 3 bases and J 2 bases, leaving 7 bases between the germline ends. From germline, CDR1 is SGHNT and CDR2 YENEEA. This CDR3 has 13 amino acids. CDR3 DNA: TGTGCCAGCAGCTTTGACAGCAACACTGAAGCTTTCTTT. The encoded protein is CASSFDSNTEAFF.

The rearrangement links TRBV7-2 to TRBJ2-7, with D unclear. This CDR3 contains 14 residues. CDR1 is SGHTA, CDR2 FQGNSA, per germline. Between the trimmed V and J ends, which lost 5 bases and 1 base, there was a span of 12 bases. The CDR3 loop is CASSRGDGSYEQYF. In DNA form, the CDR3 reads TGTGCCAGCAGCAGAGGCGACGGATCCTACGAGCAGTACTTC.

This chain joins TRBV28 and TRBJ2-7, with TRBD1 identical over 9 bases. Germline V gives CDR1 MDHEN, CDR2 SYDVKM. This CDR3 region has 14 residues. V shed 0 bases and J 3 bases; nucleotides not matched to a gene: 0. The CDR3 DNA sequence: TGTGCCAGCAGTTTATGGACAGGGGGCTACGAGCAGTACTTC. It is translated as CASSLWTGGYEQYF.

This clone has just one count. In DNA, the CDR3 is TGTGCCAGCTCACCACTCCGGGATGGCGGGGAGCTGTTTTTT. Translating it yields CASSPLRDGGELFF. V and J are TRBV18 and TRBJ2-2, with D possibly matching TRBD2 (5 bases). The CDR3 runs 14 residues. Per germline, CDR1 KGHSH and CDR2 LQKENI. V was shortened by 1 base and J by 7 bases, with 10 bases between the two germline ends.

CDR3 bases: TGTGCCAGCACTCCCGACAGGCGTTATTGGGATGAGCAGTTCTTC. It is translated as CASTPDRRYWDEQFF. This chain uses TRBV2 with TRBJ2-1; a weak D match, TRBD1 (6 bases). Germline values: CDR1 SNHLY, CDR2 FYNNEI. The V end lost 7 bases, the J end lost 8 bases, and 21 bases lay between the germline ends. The CDR3 runs 15 residues.